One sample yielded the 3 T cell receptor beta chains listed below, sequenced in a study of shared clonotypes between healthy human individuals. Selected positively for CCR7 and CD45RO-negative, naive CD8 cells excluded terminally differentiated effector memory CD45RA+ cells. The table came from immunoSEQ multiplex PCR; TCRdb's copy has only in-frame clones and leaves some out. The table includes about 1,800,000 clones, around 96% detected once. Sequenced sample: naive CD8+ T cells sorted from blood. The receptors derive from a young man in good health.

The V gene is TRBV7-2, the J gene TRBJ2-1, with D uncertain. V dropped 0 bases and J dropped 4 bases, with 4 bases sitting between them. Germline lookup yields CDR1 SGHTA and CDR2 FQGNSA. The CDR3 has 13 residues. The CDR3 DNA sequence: TGTGCCAGCAGCTTAGCCTCATACAATGAGCAGTTCTTC. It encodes CASSLASYNEQFF.

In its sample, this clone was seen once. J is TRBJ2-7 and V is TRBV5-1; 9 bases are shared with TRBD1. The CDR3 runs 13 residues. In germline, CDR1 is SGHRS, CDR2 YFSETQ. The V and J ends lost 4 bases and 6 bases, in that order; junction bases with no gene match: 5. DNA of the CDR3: TGCGCCAGCAGCCCCGCGACAGGGGGCGAGCAGTACTTC. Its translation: CASSPATGGEQYF. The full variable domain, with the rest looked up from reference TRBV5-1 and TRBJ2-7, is KAGVTQTPRYLIKTRGQQVTLSCSPISGHRSVSWYQQTPGQGLQFLFEYFSETQRNKGNFPGRFSGRQFSNSRSEMNVSTLELGDSALYLCASSPATGGEQYFGPGTRLTVT.

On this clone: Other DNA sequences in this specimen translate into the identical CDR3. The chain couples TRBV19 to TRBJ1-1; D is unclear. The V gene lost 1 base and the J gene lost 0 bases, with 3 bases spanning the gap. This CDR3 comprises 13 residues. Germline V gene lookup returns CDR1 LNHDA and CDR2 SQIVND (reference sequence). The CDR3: CASSIVMNTEAFF. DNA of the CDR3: TGTGCCAGTAGTATAGTTATGAACACTGAAGCTTTCTTT.